These 19 T cell receptor beta chains originate from one sample sequenced in a study of T cells after yellow fever vaccination. TCRdb re-called the 5' RACE reads with MiXCR, one entry per CDR3 protein. The table includes approximately 450,000 distinct CDR3 sequences, 18% detected once. Sequenced here: PBMCs, sampled before the yellow fever booster vaccination. These receptors all come from a man younger than 30 who received the YFV17D yellow fever vaccine.

There are many counts of this clonotype. This chain connects TRBV5-1 to TRBJ2-7; D unresolved. Trimming pared 4 bases from V and 7 bases from J, leaving 12 bases between. The germline V gene has CDR1 SGHRS and CDR2 YFSETQ. The CDR3 contains 12 residues. CDR3 DNA: TGCGCCAGCAGCCTTGGGGATGCGGAGCAGTACTTC. This gives the protein CASSLGDAEQYF. The variable domain in full, completed from reference TRBV5-1 and TRBJ2-7, reads KAGVTQTPRYLIKTRGQQVTLSCSPISGHRSVSWYQQTPGQGLQFLFEYFSETQRNKGNFPGRFSGRQFSNSRSEMNVSTLELGDSALYLCASSLGDAEQYFGPGTRLTVT.

This clonotype was found a few times. This sequence joins TRBV5-4 and TRBJ2-3; 8 bases agree with TRBD2. This CDR3 comprises 16 residues. The J segment lost 0 bases and the V segment lost 4 bases, leaving 7 bases of the junction unmatched. CDR1 and CDR2 (germline): SGHNT, YYREEE (reference sequence). The CDR3 nucleotides are TGTGCCAGCAGCCCGACCGTAGCGGGGAGCACAGATACGCAGTATTTT. Amino acid sequence: CASSPTVAGSTDTQYF.

This clonotype was picked up a small number of times. This sequence joins TRBV11-2 and TRBJ2-3; tentatively, D is TRBD1 (5 bases). CDR1 and CDR2 from the germline V gene are SGHAT and FQNNGV. Between the trimmed V and J ends, which lost 4 bases and 0 bases, there was a span of 14 bases. The CDR3 extends over 16 amino acids. CDR3 sequence reads: CASSYETGASTDTQYF. The CDR3 DNA sequence: TGTGCCAGCAGCTACGAAACAGGCGCTAGCACAGATACGCAGTATTTT. Supplemented by reference TRBV11-2 and TRBJ2-3, the full variable domain reads EAGVAQSPRYKIIEKRQSVAFWCNPISGHATLYWYQQILGQGPKLLIQFQNNGVVDDSQLPKDRFSAERLKGVDSTLKIQPAKLEDSAVYLCASSYETGASTDTQYFGPGTRLTVL.

This clonotype was detected a few times. The gene calls are TRBV4-3 and TRBJ2-6; D not resolved. Germline V gene sequence: CDR1 LGHNA, CDR2 YSLEER. The CDR3 sequence is 17 residues long. Trimming stripped 0 bases from V and 0 bases from J, with 9 bases between. The CDR3 coding sequence is TGCGCCAGCAGCCAAGATCTTCCAGGCTCTGGGGCCAACGTCCTGACTTTC. Its protein product is CASSQDLPGSGANVLTF.

The V gene is TRBV4-3, the J gene TRBJ2-1; a possible D gene is TRBD2 (6 bases). With 0 bases removed from V and 10 bases from J, the gap between germline ends came to 7 bases. CDR1 and CDR2 from the germline V gene are LGHNA and YSLEER. This CDR3 contains 12 residues. The CDR3 DNA sequence: TGCGCCAGCAGCCAAGATCGGGAGGAGCAGTTCTTC. This sequence encodes CASSQDREEQFF.

The chain links TRBV6-5 to TRBJ2-5; possibly TRBD1 or TRBD2 for D (5 bases each). V lost 5 bases and J lost 2, with 9 bases in between. The CDR3 runs 13 residues. Germline lookup yields CDR1 MNHEY and CDR2 SVGAGI. The CDR3: CASSGAGQETQYF. CDR3 DNA: TGTGCCAGCAGTGGGGCGGGTCAAGAGACCCAGTACTTC.

The chain has TRBV28 and TRBJ2-3; D tentatively fits TRBD1 or TRBD2 (5 bases each). Between the trimmed V and J ends, which lost 6 bases and 4 bases, there was a span of 14 bases. From germline, CDR1 is MDHEN and CDR2 SYDVKM. This CDR3 contains 14 residues. CDR3 protein: CASRTPEGPDTQYF. In nucleotides, the CDR3 is TGTGCCAGCAGGACCCCCGAGGGGCCAGATACGCAGTATTTT.

This clonotype has more than one count but fewer than ten. In nucleotides, the CDR3 is TGCGCCAGCAGCTTTGGACAGGGGAAGAATGAGCAGTTCTTC. Residues: CASSFGQGKNEQFF. This chain uses TRBV5-1 with TRBJ2-1; the match to TRBD1 covers 9 bases. Germline CDR1 is SGHRS and CDR2 is YFSETQ. After removal of 2 bases from V and 7 bases from J, the junction contained 4 bases not matched to a gene. This CDR3 has 14 residues.

This clonotype was picked up a small number of times. J is TRBJ1-1 and V is TRBV18; possibly TRBD1 for D (5 bases). Germline lookup yields CDR1 KGHSH and CDR2 LQKENI. The CDR3 loop spans 14 amino acids. Trimming cost V 4 bases and J 1 base, with 10 bases left between them. CDR3 sequence: CASSQETENTEAFF. In DNA form, the CDR3 reads TGTGCCAGCTCACAAGAGACAGAGAACACTGAAGCTTTCTTT.

The chain links TRBV11-2 to TRBJ2-1, with no clear D. The germline V gene encodes CDR1 SGHAT and CDR2 FQNNGV. This CDR3 comprises 16 residues. Deletions cut 3 bases from V and 0 bases from J, with 12 bases between. The CDR3 region has the DNA TGTGCCAGCAGCTTTCCCAGAACCCTCTCCTACAATGAGCAGTTCTTC. It specifies CASSFPRTLSYNEQFF.

The V call is TRBV6-5, the J call TRBJ2-3, with 8 bases fitting TRBD1. Germline CDR1 is MNHEY and CDR2 is SVGAGI. The CDR3 is 16 residues long. V shed 0 bases and J 7 bases; nucleotides not matched to a gene: 9. CDR3 DNA sequence: TGTGCCAGCAGTTACTCGATACCAGGGGGCGCGTATACGCAGTATTTT. Protein: CASSYSIPGGAYTQYF.

V and J are TRBV10-3 and TRBJ2-7; no clear D. V lost 1 base and J 2 bases, leaving 6 bases between the germline ends. CDR3 length: 13 residues. CDR1 is ENHRY, CDR2 SYGVKD, per germline. CDR3 sequence (DNA): TGTGCCATCAGTGAGTTCCCGGCCTACGAGCAGTACGTC. Encoded protein: CAISEFPAYEQYV.

The chain couples TRBV6-2 or TRBV6-3 to TRBJ1-5; D call uncertain. V was shortened by 1 base and J by 1 base, with 11 bases between the two germline ends. The germline gives CDR1 MNHEY, CDR2 SVGEGT. The CDR3 runs to 16 residues. In nucleotides, the CDR3 is TGTGCCAGCAGTTACTTCGGACCTGGGAGCAATCAGCCCCAGCATTTT. Amino acids: CASSYFGPGSNQPQHF.

This clonotype was seen more than once but under ten times. The V call is TRBV4-3, the J call TRBJ2-2; TRBD2 aligns across 8 bases. CDR1 and CDR2 from the germline V gene are LGHNA and YSLEER. After removal of 3 bases from V and 4 bases from J, the junction contained 10 bases not matched to a gene. This CDR3 comprises 17 residues. CDR3 sequence (DNA): TGCGCCAGCAGCCACGACCCGGGACTAGGCGGCACCGGGGAGCTGTTTTTT. Translating it yields CASSHDPGLGGTGELFF.

This clonotype was counted between two and nine times. J is TRBJ1-1 and V is TRBV6-2 or TRBV6-3; D may be TRBD1 (5 bases). CDR1 is MNHEY, CDR2 SVGEGT, per germline. V shed 4 bases and J shed 4 bases, with 13 bases lying between them. The CDR3 spans 14 residues. CDR3 residues: CASSLTVGGTEAFF. CDR3 coding DNA: TGTGCCAGCAGTTTGACGGTGGGGGGCACTGAAGCTTTCTTT.

This sequence joins TRBV25-1 and TRBJ1-5; 7 nucleotides agree with TRBD1. The CDR3 totals 14 residues. The junction had 6 bases not matched to a gene; V was cut back by 4 bases and J by 6 bases. Looked up from germline, CDR1 is MGHDK and CDR2 is SYGVNS. The CDR3 sequence is CASSGQGWGQPQHF. The CDR3 DNA reads as TGTGCCAGCAGTGGACAGGGATGGGGTCAGCCCCAGCATTTT.

This clonotype has a count of ten or more. This chain joins TRBV20-1 and TRBJ2-1; 7 bases are shared with TRBD1. The CDR3 extends over 14 amino acids. With V trimmed by 5 bases and J by 1 base, 5 bases remained unmatched. Germline V gene lookup returns CDR1 DFQATT and CDR2 SNEGSKA (reference sequence). The CDR3 sequence is CSAWDSLSYNEQFF. CDR3 DNA: TGCAGTGCTTGGGACAGCTTATCCTACAATGAGCAGTTCTTC.

This clonotype was picked up a small number of times. This chain connects TRBV6-6 to TRBJ1-1; no reliable D call. V shed 6 bases and J shed 2 bases, with 7 bases lying between them. This CDR3 is built from 12 residues. Germline V lookup: CDR1 MNHNY, CDR2 SVGAGI (reference sequence). The CDR3 reads CASRPPNTEAFF. The CDR3 region has the DNA TGTGCCAGCAGGCCACCCAACACTGAAGCTTTCTTT.

This clonotype came up many times. The chain combines TRBV5-5 with TRBJ1-3; possible D gene TRBD1, 6 bases. Trimming took 2 bases from V and 0 from J, leaving 12 bases between them. Germline V lookup: CDR1 SGHKS, CDR2 YYEKEE (reference sequence). CDR3 length equals 16 residues. The CDR3: CASSLGQTSSGNTIYF. The CDR3 bases are TGTGCCAGCAGCTTAGGACAGACGAGCTCTGGAAACACCATATATTTT.